This paragraph covers one T cell receptor (beta chain) sequence. Its antigen is still unknown. No base quality values were provided; no much bigger clone lies one nucleotide off. This entry belongs to a study of blood T cell repertoires in COVID-19 (dated by TCRdb to the early 2020s). Study-wide context: Collaborator samples came from the United States, Italy and Spain and covered acute and convalescent phases of COVID-19. The prospective study material was composed of cDNA or gDNA derived from T cells, B-cell-depleted T cells, or PBMCs. The dataset comprised deeply sampled blood TCRbeta repertoires from subjects exposed to, actively infected with, or recovered from COVID-19. A freely available public database, intended as a resource for researchers studying the immune response to SARS-CoV-2, is where the repertoires were released. The samples were drawn from the first 160 participants of the ongoing ImmuneRACE study and from 1,254 subjects provided by 6 global collaborators. Sample metadata almost always included a de-identified subject ID, COVID-19 status, age in years and sex. Where HLA class I and class II types were available, the types were taken from metadata supplied by the sample provider, not from assay-based typing.

TCRbeta CDR3 regions were amplified from genomic DNA by means of the immunoSEQ Assay, a bias-controlled multiplex PCR. As for how the authors treated the data: The number of nucleated cells in each sample was estimated from the amplification of reference gene primers within the assay. Sequence reads were collapsed and filtered to measure the absolute abundance of every unique TCRbeta CDR3 rearrangement. For each sample, productive Simpson clonality was calculated as the square root of Simpson's diversity index over productive rearrangements. TCRdb retrieved this table from immuneACCESS and kept in-frame rearrangements only. Not all clones are present; in checked studies, unresolved V genes account for under half, and no reason is known for the remainder. V, J and clone size derive from that table, while D and trimming were established from the DNA sequence. In all, the sample holds 300,000 to 400,000 clones, and 88% of those were seen once. Roughly 0.97% of the sample goes to the ten largest clones.

In the prospective study, participants were about 18 to 95 years old, resided in about two dozen geographic areas of the United States, and were enrolled through a virtual design. Cohort assignment in the prospective study relied on participant-reported clinical history from a screening survey and a study questionnaire. In the prospective study, whole blood, serum and a nasopharyngeal or oropharyngeal swab were collected from each participant by mobile phlebotomists. Prospective study participants could optionally give additional blood draws and questionnaires over an approximately 2-month period. Before DNA extraction, blood samples from the prospective study were shipped at room temperature or frozen. Based on the germline V gene, the CDR1 and CDR2 sequences are SGHRS and YFSETQ. The cysteine opens and the phenylalanine closes a CDR3 of 16 amino acids. Kept here is only the CDR3 DNA, which spans 48 bases and is read in frame from base 1. Trimming leaves V shorter by 6 bases and J shorter by 4 bases, with the junction holding 10 bases beyond the gene matches.

Summary of the overall study and its limitations: Clinical and demographic metadata were provided uncurated, with the amount varying by source and participant.

The sequence is built from TRBV5-1 and TRBJ1-6; TRBD1 aligns with 7 central bases. Sequencing was performed on PBMCs or T cells enriched from blood (not recorded which). This clonotype was obtained from a woman in her 30s with acute COVID-19. Read as DNA, the sequence is TGCGCCAGCACCTACAGGGGACCCCCTTATAATTCACCCCTCCACTTT. This yields the protein CASTYRGPPYNSPLHF.